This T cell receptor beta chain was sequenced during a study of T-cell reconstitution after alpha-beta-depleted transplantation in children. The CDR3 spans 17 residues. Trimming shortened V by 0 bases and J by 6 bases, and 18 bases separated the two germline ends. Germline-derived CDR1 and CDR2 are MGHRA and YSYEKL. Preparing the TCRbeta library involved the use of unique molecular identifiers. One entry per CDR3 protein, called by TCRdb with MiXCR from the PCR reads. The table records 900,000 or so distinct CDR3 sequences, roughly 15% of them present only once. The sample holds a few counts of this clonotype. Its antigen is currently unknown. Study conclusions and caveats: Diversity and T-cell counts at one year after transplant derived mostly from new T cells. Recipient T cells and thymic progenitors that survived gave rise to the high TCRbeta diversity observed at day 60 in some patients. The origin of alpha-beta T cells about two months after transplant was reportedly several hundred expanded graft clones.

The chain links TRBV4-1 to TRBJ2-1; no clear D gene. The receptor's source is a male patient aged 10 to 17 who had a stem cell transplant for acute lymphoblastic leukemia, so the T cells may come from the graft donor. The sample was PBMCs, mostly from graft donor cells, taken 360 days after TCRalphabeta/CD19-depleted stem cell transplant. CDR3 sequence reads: CASSQEALSRNFNEQFF. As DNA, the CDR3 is TGCGCCAGCAGCCAAGAGGCCTTATCAAGAAACTTCAATGAGCAGTTCTTC.